Below, 9 T cell receptor beta chains from the same sample are listed, as sequenced in a study of shared clonotypes between healthy human individuals (TCRdb year 2020). Libraries were prepared through the immunoSEQ multiplex PCR assay. In its TCRdb copy, this immuneACCESS table keeps in-frame sequences only and misses some clones. Where compared with another copy, unresolved V genes explain less than half of these, and the others have no known cause. The sample table holds approximately 440,000 clones, of which 75% to 80% were seen once. The ten biggest clones cover around 12% of the sample. The sequenced sample was PBMCs. These receptors were collected from a woman aged 40 to 50 in good health. Some clones in this sample may be carry-over from other donors' samples.

This clone was detected many times. J is TRBJ2-1 and V is TRBV19, with D uncertain. CDR3 length equals 14 residues. The V end was cut by 3 bases, the J end by 1 base, with 7 bases between. In germline, CDR1 is LNHDA, CDR2 SQIVND (reference sequence). As DNA, the CDR3 is TGTGCCAGTAGTATTCAGGCTTCCTACAATGAGCAGTTCTTC. As protein: CASSIQASYNEQFF. Full variable domain (rest looked up from reference TRBV19 and TRBJ2-1): DGGITQSPKYLFRKEGQNVTLSCEQNLNHDAMYWYRQDPGQGLRLIYYSQIVNDFQKGDIAEGYSVSREKKESFPLTVTSAQKNPTAFYLCASSIQASYNEQFFGPGTRLTVL.

Worth noting for this clone: With only one base between it and a far larger clone, this is likely a read error. The V call is TRBV25-1, the J call TRBJ2-1; D gene unclear. The CDR3 runs to 13 residues. Germline V gene lookup returns CDR1 MGHDK and CDR2 SYGVNS. CDR3 protein: CAGSASPGNEQFF. For the CDR3, the DNA is TGTGCCGGCAGTGCTTCCCCTGGGAATGAGCAGTTCTTC.

The sample holds a few counts of this clone. The chain links TRBV10-2 to TRBJ1-4; D may be TRBD1 (6 bases). The CDR3 loop spans 15 amino acids. Germline values: CDR1 WSHSY, CDR2 SAAADI. V lost 6 bases to trimming and J lost 0 bases, with 11 bases between them. The CDR3 protein is CASRRGTATNEKLFF. For the CDR3, the DNA is TGCGCCAGCAGGAGGGGGACTGCAACTAATGAAAAACTGTTTTTT.

This clone was seen a handful of times. The rearrangement links TRBV4-3 to TRBJ2-1, with TRBD2 matching 8 bases. V gave up 1 base and J gave up 8 bases; unmatched junction bases: 7. CDR1 is LGHNA, CDR2 YSLEER, per germline. The CDR3 has 15 amino acids. The CDR3 spells CASSQARGRLDEQFF. CDR3 nucleotide sequence: TGCGCCAGCAGCCAAGCTCGCGGGAGGTTAGATGAGCAGTTCTTC.

Concerning this clone itself: A far larger clone is only one base removed, so a read error is likely. The CDR3 DNA is TGTGCCAGCAGCTTAATGGGGGACACCGGGGAGCTGTTTTTT. Translated: CASSLMGDTGELFF. The chain recombines TRBV5-4 with TRBJ2-2; perhaps D is TRBD1 or TRBD2 (5 bases each). The CDR3 runs to 14 residues. V was pared by 2 bases and J by 3 bases, with 8 bases between. Per the germline V gene, CDR1 is SGHNT and CDR2 is YYREEE (reference sequence).

The chain couples TRBV5-6 to TRBJ2-2; perhaps TRBD2 as D (6 bases). Deletions cut 1 base from V and 3 bases from J, with 13 bases between. Germline V gene lookup returns CDR1 SGHDT and CDR2 YYEEEE. This CDR3 spans 16 amino acids. The CDR3 sequence: CASSLIRERYTGELFF. The CDR3 DNA reads as TGTGCCAGCAGCTTGATACGGGAGCGATACACCGGGGAGCTGTTTTTT.

This clone was observed once. The genes are TRBV27 and TRBJ2-3, with no clear D. The germline CDR1 and CDR2 sequences are MNHEY and SMNVEV (reference sequence). This CDR3 spans 14 amino acids. Trimming cost V 4 bases and J 1 base, with 9 bases left between them. The CDR3 sequence: CASSSLGGTDTQYF. CDR3 coding DNA: TGTGCCAGCAGTTCGCTTGGGGGCACAGATACGCAGTATTTT.

V and J are TRBV7-7 and TRBJ2-5; TRBD1 or TRBD2 may be the D gene (5 bases each). V lost 5 bases and J lost 4, with 14 bases in between. The CDR3 spans 14 residues. Looked up from germline, CDR1 is SSHAT and CDR2 is FNYEAQ (reference sequence). CDR3 sequence: CASSPRTGPETQYF. The CDR3 DNA is TGTGCCAGCAGCCCGAGGACGGGACCAGAGACCCAGTACTTC.

The rearrangement uses TRBV15 and TRBJ2-1, with 12 positions matching TRBD2. V lost 3 bases to trimming and J lost 8 bases; unmatched junction nucleotides: 14. There are 18 residues in the CDR3. Germline V gene lookup returns CDR1 LNHNV and CDR2 YYDKDF (reference sequence). The DNA of the CDR3 is TGTGCCACCAGCAGGGGCCTGACTAGCGGGAGTAGTTACGATGAGCAGTTCTTC. This translates into CATSRGLTSGSSYDEQFF.